The 17 T cell receptor beta chains below come from one sample, sequenced in a study of blood T cell repertoires in COVID-19. Sequencing was performed with immunoSEQ multiplex PCR; in TCRdb, only in-frame clones are kept and a portion is missing. This table has 100,000 to 150,000 clones, around 89% appearing once. The sample consisted of peripheral blood. The receptors derive from a human donor in a cohort sampled during active COVID-19.

The table lists this clone with a count of one. The rearrangement joins TRBV19 to TRBJ1-5, with D possibly TRBD1 on 5 matching bases. Germline CDR1 reads LNHDA; CDR2 reads SQIVND (reference sequence). The CDR3 is 17 amino acids. The V and J ends lost 2 bases and 1 base respectively, with 15 bases between them. The CDR3 bases are TGTGCCAGTAGTATAATTCAGGGCTATAAAAGCAATCAGCCCCAGCATTTT. Its translation is CASSIIQGYKSNQPQHF.

This chain joins TRBV5-4 and TRBJ1-2; the match to TRBD1 covers 7 bases. V was pared by 0 bases and J by 2 bases, with 4 bases of the junction left unmatched. The germline gives CDR1 SGHNT, CDR2 YYREEE (reference sequence). The CDR3 is made up of 15 amino acids. CDR3 DNA: TGTGCCAGCAGCTTGGACAGGGGTCGGAACTATGGCTACACCTTC. The encoded protein is CASSLDRGRNYGYTF.

CDR3 region: CASSARSSLSGNTIYF. The CDR3 DNA is TGTGCCAGCAGTGCCCGGAGCAGCCTCTCTGGAAACACCATATATTTT. This chain connects TRBV2 to TRBJ1-3; D remains unclear. Trimming took 4 bases from V and 0 from J, leaving 13 bases between them. In germline, CDR1 is SNHLY, CDR2 FYNNEI. CDR3 size: 16 residues. The full variable domain, rest sourced from reference TRBV2 and TRBJ1-3, is EPEVTQTPSHQVTQMGQEVILRCVPISNHLYFYWYRQILGQKVEFLVSFYNNEISEKSEIFDDQFSVERPDGSNFTLKIRSTKLEDSAMYFCASSARSSLSGNTIYFGEGSWLTVV.

This chain's CDR3 is CSVDLGINEQFF. CDR3 coding DNA: TGCAGCGTTGACCTCGGGATAAATGAGCAGTTCTTC. The chain carries TRBV29-1 and TRBJ2-1; D perhaps matches TRBD2 (5 bases). V lost 3 bases to trimming and J lost 7 bases, with 10 bases between them. The CDR3 consists of 12 residues. The V gene's germline CDR1 is SQVTM and CDR2 ANQGSEA.

This chain uses TRBV9 with TRBJ2-1; D gene unclear. CDR1 SGDLS and CDR2 YYNGEE come from the germline V gene. Trimming pared 1 base from V and 0 bases from J, leaving 8 bases between. The CDR3 contains 15 residues. Here the CDR3 reads CASSVSSTSYNEQFF. The CDR3 DNA is TGTGCCAGCAGCGTAAGCTCTACCTCCTACAATGAGCAGTTCTTC.

This rearrangement joins TRBV4-1 to TRBJ2-3, with 8 bases lining up with TRBD2. Trimming cost V 3 bases and J 4 bases; bases outside gene matches: 6. Germline CDR1 reads MGHRA; CDR2 reads YSYEKL. CDR3 length: 15 amino acids. CDR3 region: CASSQLPGGADTQYF. As DNA, the CDR3 is TGCGCCAGCAGCCAGCTCCCGGGAGGGGCAGATACGCAGTATTTT.

The V and J genes are TRBV27 and TRBJ1-4, with D possibly TRBD1 on 5 matching bases. This CDR3 region has 15 residues. V lost 1 base and J lost 5, with 11 bases in between. Germline lookup yields CDR1 MNHEY and CDR2 SMNVEV (reference sequence). The CDR3 protein is CASSLWGRTNEKLFF. In DNA, the CDR3 is TGTGCCAGCAGTTTATGGGGCAGAACCAATGAAAAACTGTTTTTT.

The rearrangement joins TRBV5-6 to TRBJ1-4; no firm D call. The CDR3 runs 14 residues. CDR1 and CDR2 (germline): SGHDT, YYEEEE. Trimming took off 3 bases at V and 4 bases at J, with 10 bases between the two ends. The CDR3 here is CASSSGPYNEKLFF. DNA of the CDR3: TGTGCCAGCAGCTCGGGTCCCTATAATGAAAAACTGTTTTTT.

This rearrangement joins TRBV5-6 to TRBJ1-5, with D tentatively TRBD1 (6 bases). V was pared by 2 bases and J by 7 bases, with 10 bases between. The germline gives CDR1 SGHDT, CDR2 YYEEEE. The CDR3 loop spans 13 amino acids. CDR3 residues: CASSLGGGQPQHF. The CDR3 nucleotides read TGTGCCAGCAGCTTAGGGGGGGGGCAGCCCCAGCATTTT.

This clone showed up just once. The chain has TRBV11-2 and TRBJ2-1; D is undetermined. The V gene lost 5 bases and the J gene lost 6 bases, with 11 bases spanning the gap. Looked up from germline, CDR1 is SGHAT and CDR2 is FQNNGV. This CDR3 region has 13 residues. This chain's CDR3 is CASSMGLLNEQFF. As DNA, the CDR3 is TGTGCCAGCAGCATGGGCCTTCTCAATGAGCAGTTCTTC.

This rearrangement joins TRBV6-1 to TRBJ2-7, with TRBD1 matching 10 bases. Trimming removed 3 bases from V and 2 bases from J; junction bases left unmatched: 4. The CDR3 length is 15 residues. CDR1 is MNHNS and CDR2 is SASEGT in the germline V gene. The CDR3 DNA is TGTGCCAGCAGTGACCGGGACAGGGGTCCCTACGAGCAGTACTTC. Protein product: CASSDRDRGPYEQYF.

This chain links TRBV19 with TRBJ2-1, with no clear D. CDR3 length: 13 amino acids. Germline CDR1 is LNHDA and CDR2 is SQIVND (reference sequence). Trimming shortened V by 3 bases and J by 6 bases, and 9 bases separated the two germline ends. The CDR3 is CASSMSVGNEQFF. The CDR3 DNA reads as TGTGCCAGTAGTATGTCGGTCGGCAATGAGCAGTTCTTC.

The chain joins TRBV5-6 to TRBJ1-5; D unresolved. Trimming shortened V by 2 bases and J by 9 bases, and 12 bases separated the two germline ends. From germline, CDR1 is SGHDT and CDR2 YYEEEE. The CDR3 consists of 13 residues. The CDR3 here is CASSLGSAGPQHF. CDR3 nucleotide sequence: TGTGCCAGCAGCTTAGGCTCAGCGGGGCCCCAGCATTTT.

The gene calls are TRBV9 and TRBJ2-6; TRBD1 matches at 9 bases. The CDR3 is 17 amino acids. Germline CDR1 and CDR2: SGDLS and YYNGEE. Losses at the gene ends were 3 bases for V and 4 bases for J; bases not matched to a gene: 8. The CDR3 DNA sequence: TGTGCCAGCAGCGCAATACAGGGGGCAACCGGGGCCAACGTCCTGACTTTC. Its protein is CASSAIQGATGANVLTF.

V is TRBV6-5 and J is TRBJ1-1, with a tentative D call TRBD1 (5 bases). Germline CDR1 and CDR2: MNHEY and SVGAGI. Deletions cut 10 bases from V and 3 bases from J, with 12 bases between. This CDR3 is 12 amino acids long. The CDR3 DNA sequence: TGTGCCACGGGACGGGGGGACACTGAAGCTTTCTTT. Protein: CATGRGDTEAFF.

The chain has TRBV7-7 and TRBJ1-3, with 8 bases lining up with TRBD1. In germline, CDR1 is SSHAT, CDR2 FNYEAQ (reference sequence). The CDR3 runs 15 residues. The CDR3 region is CASALAPDREDTIYF. The CDR3 DNA reads TGTGCTAGCGCCCTGGCCCCGGACAGGGAGGACACCATATATTTT.

The CDR3 DNA is TGTGCCAGCAGCCAAGGGGGCACCACTGAAGCTTTCTTT. Translated, it gives CASSQGGTTEAFF. The chain carries TRBV3-1 (or the pseudogene TRBV3-2) and TRBJ1-1; D perhaps matches TRBD1 (5 bases). The V and J ends lost 1 base and 4 bases respectively, with 7 bases between them. Germline V CDR1 and CDR2: LGHDT, YNNKEL (reference sequence). The CDR3 covers 13 residues.